This record covers a single T cell receptor (beta chain). The CDR3 is 15 residues long. Looked up from germline, CDR1 is LNHDA and CDR2 is SQIVND (reference sequence). The V end was cut by 5 bases, the J end by 1 base, with 15 bases between. The data were obtained in a study of T cell changes during pregnancy in multiple sclerosis. The assay was immunoSEQ multiplex PCR, and TCRdb's table has in-frame clones only and misses some. Of about 26,000 clones listed, roughly 89% are singletons. The rearrangement joins TRBV19 to TRBJ2-7, with D maybe TRBD2 (5 bases). Specimen: CD8+ T cells from peripheral blood mononuclear cells, collected in the second trimester of pregnancy. This clonotype was obtained from a female donor with multiple sclerosis, enrolled in a pregnancy study. CDR3 region: CASSVTRASSYEQYF. CDR3 sequence (DNA): TGTGCCAGTAGTGTAACTAGAGCTTCTTCCTACGAGCAGTACTTC.